The clone carrying this T cell receptor beta chain was detected only once. The antigen is undetermined. Sequencing was performed with immunoSEQ multiplex PCR; in TCRdb, only in-frame clones are kept and a portion is missing. The table records some 81,000 clones, 85% to 90% of them present only once. This sample was taken from a study of graft-versus-host responses after intestinal transplantation. Study findings and constraints: With peak circulating GvH clone levels came an association with early post-transplant HvG declines.

This CDR3 comprises 16 residues. The germline gives CDR1 SGHRS, CDR2 YFSETQ. Trimming pared 2 bases from V and 0 bases from J, leaving 14 bases between. This receptor was identified in a human donor who received an intestinal transplant. Source: unstimulated CD4+ T cells sorted from spleen or lymph node cells, taken before intestinal transplant. The chain uses TRBV5-1 and TRBJ2-5; D is perhaps TRBD1 (5 bases). The CDR3, as DNA: TGCGCCAGCAGCTTACAGGCCCCAAGGTACCAAGAGACCCAGTACTTC. Translated: CASSLQAPRYQETQYF.